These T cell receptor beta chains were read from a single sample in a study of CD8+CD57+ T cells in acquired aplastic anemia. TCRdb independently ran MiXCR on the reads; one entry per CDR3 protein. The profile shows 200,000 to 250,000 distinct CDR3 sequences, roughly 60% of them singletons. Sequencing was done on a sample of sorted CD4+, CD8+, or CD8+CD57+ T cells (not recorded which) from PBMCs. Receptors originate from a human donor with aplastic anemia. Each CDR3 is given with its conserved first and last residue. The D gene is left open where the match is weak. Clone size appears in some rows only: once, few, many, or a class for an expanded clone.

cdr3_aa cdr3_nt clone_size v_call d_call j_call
CASSMGLSSYNEQFF TGTGCCAGTAGTATGGGACTCAGCTCCTACAATGAGCAGTTCTTC once TRBV19 . TRBJ2-1
CASSLGQINSPLHF TGTGCCAGCAGCTTAGGGCAGATTAATTCACCCCTCCACTTT few TRBV7-9 . TRBJ1-6
CASIKQDDTEAFF TGTGCCAGCATAAAACAGGATGACACTGAAGCTTTCTTT once TRBV12-3/TRBV12-4 . TRBJ1-1
CASSDTQYF TGTGCCAGCTCAGATACGCAGTATTTT many TRBV2 . TRBJ2-3
CATSGDWSEQFF TGTGCCACCAGCGGGGACTGGAGTGAGCAGTTCTTC few TRBV15 . TRBJ2-1
CASTRGASYNEQFF TGTGCCAGCACCCGGGGGGCGTCCTACAATGAGCAGTTCTTC once TRBV6-2/TRBV6-3 . TRBJ2-1
CASSSIRRSEQYF TGTGCCAGCAGCTCGATTCGGAGGAGCGAGCAGTACTTC once TRBV5-6 . TRBJ2-7
CASSRQGADNSPLHF TGTGCCAGCAGCAGACAGGGGGCAGATAATTCACCCCTCCACTTT . TRBV7-8 TRBD1 TRBJ1-6
CAISEGTGPYGYTF TGTGCCATCAGTGAGGGGACAGGACCCTATGGCTACACCTTC few TRBV10-3 TRBD1 TRBJ1-2
CASSQGWGAYEQYF TGTGCCAGCAGCCAAGGGTGGGGCGCGTACGAGCAGTACTTC many TRBV14 . TRBJ2-7
CASSEPWTSGGQETQYF TGTGCCAGCAGTGAACCTTGGACTAGCGGCGGACAAGAGACCCAGTACTTC . TRBV2 TRBD2 TRBJ2-5
CASSLAPAPDFSYEQYF TGTGCCAGCAGCTTAGCCCCGGCGCCAGACTTCTCCTACGAGCAGTACTTC . TRBV7-8 . TRBJ2-7
CAISAGQGVTGELFF TGTGCCATCAGTGCTGGACAGGGAGTCACCGGGGAGCTGTTTTTT . TRBV10-3 TRBD1 TRBJ2-2
CSARPPQSTDTQYF TGCAGTGCTAGACCGCCCCAGAGCACAGATACGCAGTATTTT few TRBV20-1 . TRBJ2-3
CSVEGNPGGYTF TGCAGCGTTGAGGGGAACCCGGGTGGCTACACCTTC . TRBV29-1 . TRBJ1-2
CASLGGWTEAFF TGTGCCAGCTTGGGAGGTTGGACTGAAGCTTTCTTT . TRBV9 . TRBJ1-1
CSAGPNEKLFF TGCAGTGCAGGGCCTAATGAAAAACTGTTTTTT few TRBV20-1 . TRBJ1-4
CASSHPSSGGSYEQYF TGTGCCAGCAGCCACCCTTCGTCCGGTGGATCCTACGAGCAGTACTTC . TRBV2 . TRBJ2-7
CASSESKYEQYF TGCGCCAGCAGTGAGTCGAAGTACGAGCAGTACTTC . TRBV10-1 . TRBJ2-7
CSVGDRGNTEAFF TGCAGCGTAGGGGACAGGGGGAACACTGAAGCTTTCTTT . TRBV29-1 TRBD1 TRBJ1-1
CASSPAGGGEQYF TGTGCCAGCAGCCCCGCGGGAGGTGGCGAGCAGTACTTC . TRBV7-9 TRBD2 TRBJ2-7
CASSVGGTYYEQYF TGTGCCAGCAGCGTGGGAGGGACCTACTACGAGCAGTACTTC once TRBV9 TRBD2 TRBJ2-7
CSVGQVSGANVLTF TGCAGCGTCGGACAGGTCTCTGGGGCCAACGTCCTGACTTTC once TRBV29-1 TRBD1 TRBJ2-6
CSARDYREQFF TGCAGTGCTAGGGACTATCGGGAGCAGTTCTTC . TRBV20-1 . TRBJ2-1
CASRQGLSTGELFF TGCGCCAGCAGACAGGGGTTAAGCACCGGGGAGCTGTTTTTT once TRBV5-1 TRBD1 TRBJ2-2
CASSLDGTYGYTF TGTGCCAGCAGCTTAGACGGCACCTATGGCTACACCTTC few TRBV7-3 . TRBJ1-2
CATSDPFQETQYF TGTGCCACCAGTGATCCCTTTCAAGAGACCCAGTACTTC few TRBV24-1 . TRBJ2-5
CASSQEIGGVSYEQYF TGCGCCAGCAGCCAAGAAATTGGGGGGGTATCCTACGAGCAGTACTTC once TRBV4-1 TRBD2 TRBJ2-7
CASSSTGLVSYEQYF TGTGCCAGCAGCTCCACAGGACTAGTCTCCTACGAGCAGTACTTC many TRBV7-9 TRBD2 TRBJ2-7
CAISESADPGNTIYF TGTGCCATCAGTGAGTCGGCTGACCCAGGAAACACCATATATTTT . TRBV10-3 . TRBJ1-3
CASSIDYSGANVLTF TGTGCCAGTAGTATAGACTACTCTGGGGCCAACGTCCTGACTTTC . TRBV19 . TRBJ2-6
CSGFGGKEGAYEQYF TGCAGCGGATTCGGAGGGAAGGAGGGAGCCTACGAGCAGTACTTC . TRBV29-1 . TRBJ2-7
CAISDGDNQPQHF TGTGCCATCAGTGATGGAGACAACCAGCCCCAGCATTTT . TRBV10-3 . TRBJ1-5
CAITPDSGANVLTF TGTGCCATCACCCCAGACTCTGGGGCCAACGTCCTGACTTTC few TRBV10-3 . TRBJ2-6
CASSLGRGLTGEQYF TGTGCCAGCAGCTTGGGACGGGGGCTCACCGGCGAGCAGTACTTC . TRBV7-9 . TRBJ2-7
CASSLLQPGTGGSQYF TGTGCCAGCAGCTTATTGCAACCCGGGACAGGGGGCTCGCAGTACTTC . TRBV7-9 TRBD1 TRBJ2-7
CSASQPTPLNTEAFF TGCAGTGCTAGTCAGCCCACGCCGCTGAACACTGAAGCTTTCTTT . TRBV20-1 . TRBJ1-1
CASSLAQAAYTHGYTF TGTGCCAGCAGCTTGGCTCAGGCCGCATACACGCATGGCTACACCTTC . TRBV5-5 . TRBJ1-2
CASSSMTGNYEQYF TGTGCCAGCAGTTCTATGACCGGTAACTACGAGCAGTACTTC . TRBV28 . TRBJ2-7
CASSPRANTNTGELFF TGTGCCAGCAGCCCGAGGGCCAATACGAACACCGGGGAGCTGTTTTTT . TRBV7-9 . TRBJ2-2
CASSRDSPTSTDTQYF TGTGCCAGTAGTCGCGACTCTCCAACTAGCACAGATACGCAGTATTTT . TRBV19 . TRBJ2-3
CASSNRVLDEQYF TGTGCCAGCAGCAACAGGGTTCTCGACGAGCAGTACTTC . TRBV13 . TRBJ2-7
CASSSGQGGGGTETFF TGCGCCAGCAGCTCCGGACAGGGCGGTGGGGGCACTGAAACTTTCTTT . TRBV5-1 TRBD1 TRBJ1-1
CATTISYNSPLHF TGTGCCACCACCATCTCCTATAATTCACCCCTCCACTTT few TRBV15 . TRBJ1-6
CASSEYPDTQYF TGTGCCAGCAGTGAATATCCAGATACGCAGTATTTT few TRBV25-1 . TRBJ2-3
CASSVPHYREGVTEAFF TGTGCCAGCAGTGTGCCTCACTACAGGGAGGGAGTCACTGAAGCTTTCTTT many TRBV6-1 . TRBJ1-1
CASSRGGGEDYEQYF TGTGCCAGCAGCCGAGGCGGCGGAGAAGACTACGAGCAGTACTTC . TRBV6-4 . TRBJ2-7
CASSDGTSGLFF TGTGCCAGCAGCGACGGGACTAGCGGGCTGTTTTTT once TRBV7-9 . TRBJ1-4
CASSSKLGADTQYF TGTGCCAGCAGCTCGAAACTAGGTGCAGATACGCAGTATTTT . TRBV7-2 . TRBJ2-3
CASSVERHSGNEQFF TGTGCCAGCAGCGTTGAGCGTCATTCGGGTAATGAGCAGTTCTTC many TRBV9 . TRBJ2-1
CASRIRDSSYGQYF TGTGCCAGCAGGATCCGGGACAGCTCCTACGGGCAGTACTTC . TRBV7-6 TRBD1 TRBJ2-7
CASSADSSDETQYF TGCGCCAGCAGCGCGGACAGTTCGGATGAGACCCAGTACTTC once TRBV5-1 . TRBJ2-5
CAISEKSYEQYF TGTGCCATCAGTGAGAAGTCCTACGAGCAGTACTTC . TRBV10-3 . TRBJ2-7